These 27 T cell receptor beta chains originate from one sample sequenced in a study of PD-1 blockade in classical Hodgkin lymphoma. The sample's time point: cycle 4 day 1 (C4D1), after about 6 weeks of nivolumab. After autologous stem cell transplantation all patients relapsed, and prior brentuximab vedotin exposure differed between cohorts. Produced via immunoSEQ multiplex PCR; TCRdb's table is partial and in-frame only. The sample holds around 53,000 clones; about 75% are singletons and the top ten take about an eighth. Source: peripheral blood mononuclear cells (PBMCs), taken before the fourth cycle of nivolumab. The receptors derive from a human donor with classical Hodgkin lymphoma.

The chain recombines TRBV29-1 with TRBJ2-4; TRBD1 matches 11 bases. From germline, CDR1 is SQVTM and CDR2 ANQGSEA. The CDR3 runs 14 residues. The V gene end was trimmed by 6 bases and the J gene end by 4 bases; junction bases not matched to a gene: 5. CDR3 in DNA: TGCAGCGTGTGGGACAGGGGGGTGAAAAACATTCAGTACTTC. This codes for CSVWDRGVKNIQYF.

This clone was seen a few times. The chain uses TRBV2 and TRBJ2-5, with TRBD1 identical over 9 bases. The CDR3 runs 15 residues. V was clipped by 6 bases and J by 7 bases; unmatched bases: 12. Per germline, CDR1 SNHLY and CDR2 FYNNEI. The CDR3 sequence is CASRTGTGPHGTQYF. Written as DNA, the CDR3 is TGTGCCAGCAGAACCGGGACAGGGCCCCACGGGACCCAGTACTTC.

This clone appeared a few times. V and J are TRBV19 and TRBJ2-7, with 12 bases matching TRBD2. Germline lookup yields CDR1 LNHDA and CDR2 SQIVND (reference sequence). This CDR3 is built from 15 residues. The junction had 3 bases not matched to a gene; V was cut back by 3 bases and J by 3 bases. CDR3 protein: CASSMLLAGGYEQYF. The CDR3 DNA reads TGTGCCAGTAGTATGTTACTAGCGGGAGGCTACGAGCAGTACTTC.

V and J are TRBV7-9 and TRBJ2-7; D is perhaps TRBD2 (6 bases). Germline-derived CDR1 and CDR2 are SEHNR and FQNEAQ (reference sequence). V gave up 4 bases and J gave up 2 bases, with 12 bases separating them. This CDR3 is 14 amino acids long. Here the CDR3 reads CASSYRDSPYEQYF. DNA for the CDR3: TGTGCCAGCAGCTATCGGGACTCACCCTACGAGCAGTACTTC.

The chain recombines TRBV7-8 with TRBJ2-5; D is unclear. The CDR3 runs to 12 residues. Germline CDR1 reads SGHVS; CDR2 reads FQNEAQ. V lost 0 bases and J 5 bases, leaving 4 bases between the germline ends. Here the CDR3 reads CASSLAVETQYF. As DNA, the CDR3 is TGTGCCAGCAGCTTAGCCGTCGAGACCCAGTACTTC.

This clone was seen just once. V gene TRBV6-1 combines with J gene TRBJ2-2; 7 bases fit TRBD2. This CDR3 has 17 residues. Looked up from germline, CDR1 is MNHNS and CDR2 is SASEGT. V was pared by 2 bases and J by 2 bases, with 8 bases of the junction left unmatched. The CDR3 DNA is TGTGCCAGCAGTGAACTGGGAGGGACCATTAACACCGGGGAGCTGTTTTTT. It encodes CASSELGGTINTGELFF.

V usage is TRBV19 and J usage is TRBJ1-5; D may be TRBD1 (6 bases). The CDR3 is 13 residues long. V was clipped by 7 bases and J by 5 bases, with 12 bases between them. Germline V CDR1 and CDR2: LNHDA, SQIVND (reference sequence). CDR3 in amino acids: CASNKGQYQPQHF. The CDR3 nucleotides are TGTGCCAGTAATAAGGGACAATATCAGCCCCAGCATTTT.

The V gene is TRBV28, the J gene TRBJ1-2; D call uncertain. Looked up from germline, CDR1 is MDHEN and CDR2 is SYDVKM. This CDR3 has 13 amino acids. Trimming removed 6 bases at V and 1 base at J, with 9 bases between. CDR3 DNA: TGTGCCAGCAGGATACAGATTAACTATGGCTACACCTTC. As protein: CASRIQINYGYTF.

The V and J genes are TRBV6-5 and TRBJ2-2; D is possibly TRBD1 or TRBD2 (5 bases each). V was clipped by 0 bases and J by 8 bases, with 7 bases between them. Germline CDR1 is MNHEY and CDR2 is SVGAGI. CDR3 length: 13 residues. The CDR3 DNA is TGTGCCAGCAGTTACTCGGGGGTAGGGGAGCTGTTTTTT. Translating it yields CASSYSGVGELFF.

The V and J genes are TRBV28 and TRBJ2-7; a weak D match, TRBD2 (7 bases). This CDR3 region has 14 residues. V shed 6 bases and J shed 4 bases, with 16 bases lying between them. CDR1 is MDHEN and CDR2 is SYDVKM in the germline V gene. This CDR3 reads CASSNGGGGYEQYF. The CDR3 coding sequence is TGTGCCAGCAGCAACGGGGGCGGGGGATACGAGCAGTACTTC.

This chain uses TRBV28 with TRBJ2-7; no definite D call. Trimming removed 5 bases from V and 3 bases from J, with 17 bases in between. This CDR3 region has 15 residues. In germline, CDR1 is MDHEN, CDR2 SYDVKM. CDR3 protein: CASSPSTRSFYEQYF. As DNA, the CDR3 is TGTGCCAGCAGTCCCTCCACCAGGAGCTTCTACGAGCAGTACTTC.

This clone was counted once. The chain joins TRBV6-5 to TRBJ1-2; weak D call: TRBD1 (6 bases). CDR1 and CDR2 from the germline V gene are MNHEY and SVGAGI. With 7 bases removed from V and 4 bases from J, the gap between germline ends came to 16 bases. The length of the CDR3 is 14 residues. The CDR3 DNA sequence: TGTGCCAGCACCATCTCCGGGACAAGCTATGGCTACACCTTC. Translated: CASTISGTSYGYTF.

The chain recombines TRBV19 with TRBJ1-5; TRBD1 agrees at 7 bases. CDR3 length: 16 amino acids. Trimming cost V 4 bases and J 0 bases; bases outside gene matches: 6. CDR1 is LNHDA and CDR2 is SQIVND in the germline V gene (reference sequence). DNA for the CDR3: TGTGCCAGTAGTACGGACAGGACTTATAGCAATCAGCCCCAGCATTTT. Translating it yields CASSTDRTYSNQPQHF.

In its sample, this clone was seen a few times. The gene calls are TRBV2 and TRBJ1-4; 10 bases agree with TRBD1. Germline V lookup: CDR1 SNHLY, CDR2 FYNNEI. With V trimmed by 9 bases and J by 9 bases, 10 bases remained unmatched. This CDR3 region has 14 residues. The CDR3: CASTPPGQGKKLFF. The CDR3 DNA follows: TGTGCCAGTACGCCCCCGGGACAGGGGAAAAAACTGTTTTTT.

This chain joins TRBV6-5 and TRBJ2-7; D is ambiguous. Trimming cost V 2 bases and J 3 bases, with 11 bases left between them. The V gene's germline CDR1 is MNHEY and CDR2 SVGAGI. The CDR3 contains 14 residues. CDR3 in DNA: TGTGCCAGCAGTTACACATCGAAAAACTACGAGCAGTACTTC. As protein: CASSYTSKNYEQYF.

This clone has just one count. The V call is TRBV18, the J call TRBJ1-3; D possibly corresponds to TRBD1 (6 bases). The V gene lost 3 bases and the J gene lost 0 bases, with 15 bases spanning the gap. The length of the CDR3 is 17 residues. CDR1 is KGHSH, CDR2 LQKENI, per germline. CDR3 in amino acids: CASSPQGPLFSGNTIYF. DNA for the CDR3: TGTGCCAGCTCACCCCAGGGGCCGCTTTTCTCTGGAAACACCATATATTTT.

V usage is TRBV5-6 and J usage is TRBJ1-3; the match to TRBD1 covers 7 bases. J lost 3 bases, V lost 3 bases, and 6 bases had no gene match. The germline gives CDR1 SGHDT, CDR2 YYEEEE. The length of the CDR3 is 15 residues. The CDR3 DNA sequence: TGTGCCAGCAGCTGGGGGGACAGAGGTGGAAACACCATATATTTT. It is translated as CASSWGDRGGNTIYF.

The V call is TRBV27, the J call TRBJ2-7; TRBD2 matches at 8 bases. Unmatched junction bases numbered 12, after V lost 5 bases and J lost 6 bases. Germline CDR1 is MNHEY and CDR2 is SMNVEV (reference sequence). This CDR3 is built from 15 residues. The CDR3 region has the DNA TGTGCCAGCAGTCATCAGCGGGAGAGGGCCCTCGAGCAGTACTTC. It codes for CASSHQRERALEQYF.

The chain carries TRBV6-1 and TRBJ2-2; the D is unclear. Germline V gene data show CDR1 as MNHNS and CDR2 as SASEGT. Trimming left V 4 bases short and J 2 bases short, with 11 bases between. The CDR3 runs to 15 residues. In nucleotides, the CDR3 is TGTGCCAGCAGTGTTAGAAGCCGAAACACCGGGGAGCTGTTTTTT. Encoded protein: CASSVRSRNTGELFF.

This clone showed up just a few times. The V and J genes are TRBV10-3 and TRBJ1-5, with D possibly matching TRBD1 (5 bases). With 6 bases removed from V and 5 bases from J, the gap between germline ends came to 14 bases. The CDR3 is 14 amino acids. Germline CDR1 is ENHRY and CDR2 is SYGVKD. The CDR3 nucleotides read TGTGCCATCAGCATGGGACGGGGGGATCAGCCCCAGCATTTT. Translated: CAISMGRGDQPQHF.

The chain couples TRBV5-4 to TRBJ2-2; no clear D gene. Per the germline V gene, CDR1 is SGHNT and CDR2 is YYREEE (reference sequence). This CDR3 is 11 amino acids long. With 4 bases removed from V and 5 bases from J, the gap between germline ends came to 3 bases. For the CDR3, the DNA is TGTGCCAGCAGCGCAACCGGGGAGCTGTTTTTT. Translating it yields CASSATGELFF. The whole variable domain, filled in from reference TRBV5-4 and TRBJ2-2, reads ETGVTQSPTHLIKTRGQQVTLRCSSQSGHNTVSWYQQALGQGPQFIFQYYREEENGRGNFPPRFSGLQFPNYSSELNVNALELDDSALYLCASSATGELFFGEGSRLTVL.

This clone was observed a few times. This chain connects TRBV5-1 to TRBJ1-2; 9 nucleotides agree with TRBD1. The CDR3 is 16 residues long. The V and J ends lost 4 bases and 0 bases, in that order; junction bases with no gene match: 7. CDR1 is SGHRS and CDR2 is YFSETQ in the germline V gene. CDR3 region: CASSKDRGGANYGYTF. The CDR3 bases are TGCGCCAGCAGCAAAGACAGGGGGGGAGCTAACTATGGCTACACCTTC. Based on the CDR3 plus reference TRBV5-1 and TRBJ1-2, the full variable domain is KAGVTQTPRYLIKTRGQQVTLSCSPISGHRSVSWYQQTPGQGLQFLFEYFSETQRNKGNFPGRFSGRQFSNSRSEMNVSTLELGDSALYLCASSKDRGGANYGYTFGSGTRLTVV.

V is TRBV18 and J is TRBJ2-7; TRBD2 matches 7 bases. V lost 6 bases and J lost 4; bases outside the gene matches: 9. Looked up from germline, CDR1 is KGHSH and CDR2 is LQKENI. There are 14 residues in the CDR3. The CDR3 spells CASSPMGSGYEQYF. Written as DNA, the CDR3 is TGTGCCAGCTCCCCGATGGGTAGCGGGTACGAGCAGTACTTC.

CDR3 protein: CASSDGGYYGYTF. The DNA for the CDR3 is TGTGCCAGCAGTGACGGCGGCTACTATGGCTACACCTTC. The gene calls are TRBV25-1 and TRBJ1-2; the D is unclear. V was shortened by 3 bases and J by 3 bases, with 8 bases between the two germline ends. The length of the CDR3 is 13 residues. The V gene's germline CDR1 is MGHDK and CDR2 SYGVNS.

This clone was counted between two and nine times. The chain carries TRBV28 and TRBJ1-2; D is undetermined. This CDR3 has 15 amino acids. Germline loops: CDR1 MDHEN, CDR2 SYDVKM. V lost 7 bases to trimming and J lost 3 bases, with 18 bases between them. The CDR3 here is CASKYAGLQDYGYTF. In DNA, the CDR3 is TGTGCCAGCAAGTACGCAGGTTTGCAGGACTATGGCTACACCTTC.

The chain employs TRBV28 and TRBJ1-5, with D possibly TRBD1 on 6 matching bases. V shed 5 bases and J shed 7 bases, with 12 bases lying between them. The CDR3 extends over 13 amino acids. Germline loops: CDR1 MDHEN, CDR2 SYDVKM. The CDR3 here is CASSVQGNQPQHF. The CDR3, as DNA: TGTGCCAGCAGTGTTCAGGGGAACCAGCCCCAGCATTTT.

The chain joins TRBV28 to TRBJ2-1; 15 bases are shared with TRBD2. Trimming at V came to 5 bases and at J to 4 bases, leaving 15 bases not matched to a gene. The CDR3 is 20 residues long. Germline V lookup: CDR1 MDHEN, CDR2 SYDVKM. Written as DNA, the CDR3 is TGTGCCAGCAGTCTCCCTCCGGGACTAGCGGGAGGAGCGGGGTACAATGAGCAGTTCTTC. Its protein is CASSLPPGLAGGAGYNEQFF.